Each of the 25 T cell receptor beta chains below was sequenced from the same sample in a study of shared clonotypes between healthy human individuals. Terminally differentiated effector memory CD45RA+ cells were excluded by CCR7 positive selection of CD45RO-negative cells. Here immunoSEQ multiplex PCR was the method, and the copy in TCRdb shows in-frame clones only, minus some. The sample lists 630,000 or so clones, roughly 98% occurring once. Sequenced: naive CD8+ T cells sorted from blood. The receptor set was obtained from a man between 25 and 39 years old in good health.

J is TRBJ2-2 and V is TRBV4-1; tentatively, D is TRBD1 (5 bases). CDR1 is MGHRA, CDR2 YSYEKL, per germline. V shed 0 bases and J shed 4 bases, with 12 bases lying between them. CDR3 size: 16 residues. The CDR3 DNA sequence: TGCGCCAGCAGCCAAGAGCAGGGTTTTGGCACCGGGGAGCTGTTTTTT. Its protein product is CASSQEQGFGTGELFF.

The chain joins TRBV7-6 to TRBJ2-2; D perhaps matches TRBD1 (6 bases). The CDR3 is 16 residues long. V lost 5 bases and J 3 bases, leaving 16 bases between the germline ends. Germline V gives CDR1 SGHVS, CDR2 FNYEAQ. CDR3 sequence (DNA): TGTGCCAGCAGCCTTGGACAGCCAAGGCACACCGGGGAGCTGTTTTTT. It yields the protein CASSLGQPRHTGELFF.

J is TRBJ2-7 and V is TRBV10-2, with TRBD2 matching 12 bases. Unmatched junction bases numbered 3, after V lost 6 bases and J lost 0 bases. The V gene's germline CDR1 is WSHSY and CDR2 SAAADI. CDR3 length equals 15 residues. CDR3 residues: CASSGLAGNSYEQYF. The CDR3 DNA reads as TGCGCCAGCAGCGGACTAGCGGGAAACTCCTACGAGCAGTACTTC.

This chain links TRBV11-1 with TRBJ2-2; D remains ambiguous. The CDR3 sequence is 14 residues long. Trimming pared 5 bases from V and 1 base from J, leaving 8 bases between. Germline CDR1 SGHAT, CDR2 FQDESV (reference sequence). The CDR3 sequence: CASSPWENTGELFF. For the CDR3, the DNA is TGTGCCAGCAGCCCTTGGGAGAACACCGGGGAGCTGTTTTTT. Combining the CDR3 with reference TRBV11-1 and TRBJ2-2 gives the whole variable domain EAEVAQSPRYKITEKSQAVAFWCDPISGHATLYWYRQILGQGPELLVQFQDESVVDDSQLPKDRFSAERLKGVDSTLKIQPAELGDSAMYLCASSPWENTGELFFGEGSRLTVL.

This chain joins TRBV25-1 and TRBJ1-2; tentatively, D is TRBD1 (5 bases). CDR1 and CDR2 (germline): MGHDK, SYGVNS. Trimming left V 1 base short and J 3 bases short, with 12 bases between. This CDR3 spans 15 amino acids. CDR3 sequence: CASSEWRGSDYGYTF. Here the CDR3 DNA reads TGTGCCAGCAGTGAATGGAGGGGATCGGACTATGGCTACACCTTC.

This clone was seen only once. The sample holds other DNA sequences that translate to the same CDR3. The chain recombines TRBV7-9 with TRBJ2-1; D possibly uses TRBD1 or TRBD2 (5 bases each). Germline assignment: CDR1 SEHNR and CDR2 FQNEAQ (reference sequence). The CDR3 sequence is 15 residues long. V was pared by 1 base and J by 4 bases, with 11 bases between. The CDR3 loop is CASSLVQGGYNEQFF. The CDR3 nucleotides read TGTGCCAGCAGCTTAGTTCAGGGCGGGTACAATGAGCAGTTCTTC.

The rearrangement uses TRBV7-9 and TRBJ1-1, with 11 nucleotides matching TRBD1. CDR1 SEHNR and CDR2 FQNEAQ come from the germline V gene (reference sequence). The V gene end was trimmed by 5 bases and the J gene end by 5 bases; junction bases not matched to a gene: 4. The CDR3 length is 14 residues. CDR3 DNA: TGTGCCAGCAGCCACGGACAGGGGGCAACTGAAGCTTTCTTT. Protein sequence: CASSHGQGATEAFF.

The chain recombines TRBV29-1 with TRBJ1-2; 12 bases fit TRBD1. Germline values: CDR1 SQVTM, CDR2 ANQGSEA. The CDR3 consists of 18 residues. J was trimmed by 4 bases and V by 1 base; bases with no gene match: 13. The CDR3 DNA sequence: TGCAGCGTTGAAGTTTCGGCGGGACAGGGGGCCATCCCCTATGGCTACACCTTC. The encoded protein is CSVEVSAGQGAIPYGYTF.

The CDR3 sequence is CASSFQPGRMSYEQYF. CDR3 nucleotides: TGTGCCAGCAGCTTTCAACCGGGACGGATGTCCTACGAGCAGTACTTC. This chain connects TRBV7-8 to TRBJ2-7; TRBD1 or TRBD2 may be the D gene (5 bases each). Trimming removed 3 bases from V and 1 base from J, with 16 bases in between. Germline-derived CDR1 and CDR2 are SGHVS and FQNEAQ. The length of the CDR3 is 16 residues.

The genes are TRBV2 and TRBJ2-5, with D tentatively TRBD1 (6 bases). V was clipped by 0 bases and J by 4 bases, with 24 bases between them. This CDR3 has 19 residues. Germline V gene sequence: CDR1 SNHLY, CDR2 FYNNEI. The CDR3 protein is CASSEATVTGPGWTETQYF. CDR3 coding DNA: TGTGCCAGCAGTGAAGCAACTGTCACAGGGCCCGGTTGGACAGAGACCCAGTACTTC. Full variable domain (rest looked up from reference TRBV2 and TRBJ2-5): EPEVTQTPSHQVTQMGQEVILRCVPISNHLYFYWYRQILGQKVEFLVSFYNNEISEKSEIFDDQFSVERPDGSNFTLKIRSTKLEDSAMYFCASSEATVTGPGWTETQYFGPGTRLLVL.

J is TRBJ1-5 and V is TRBV27; the match to TRBD1 covers 7 bases. From germline, CDR1 is MNHEY and CDR2 SMNVEV (reference sequence). After removal of 6 bases from V and 4 bases from J, the junction contained 3 bases not matched to a gene. CDR3 length equals 13 residues. DNA for the CDR3: TGTGCCAGCAGAACAGGGGAAAATCAGCCCCAGCATTTT. Residues: CASRTGENQPQHF.

The chain combines TRBV11-3 with TRBJ1-1; D perhaps matches TRBD1 (5 bases). V shed 0 bases and J shed 3 bases, with 11 bases lying between them. This CDR3 comprises 15 residues. CDR1 SGHNT and CDR2 YENEEA come from the germline V gene. This chain's CDR3 is CASSLDGGPDTEAFF. In DNA form, the CDR3 reads TGTGCCAGCAGCTTAGATGGGGGTCCGGACACTGAAGCTTTCTTT.

The CDR3 loop is CASSRPFGEKLFF. The CDR3 DNA sequence: TGTGCCAGCAGCCGGCCGTTTGGGGAAAAACTGTTTTTT. The chain joins TRBV7-9 to TRBJ1-4; D gene unclear. Germline V lookup: CDR1 SEHNR, CDR2 FQNEAQ (reference sequence). The CDR3 is 13 residues long. Trimming pared 5 bases from V and 8 bases from J, leaving 12 bases between.

V is TRBV9 and J is TRBJ2-3, with TRBD2 matching over 8 bases. This CDR3 has 17 residues. Losses at the gene ends were 3 bases for V and 2 bases for J; bases not matched to a gene: 11. Germline V gene sequence: CDR1 SGDLS, CDR2 YYNGEE. The CDR3 is CASSENPLAENTDTQYF. The CDR3, as DNA: TGTGCCAGCAGCGAAAACCCACTAGCGGAGAACACAGATACGCAGTATTTT. Supplemented by reference TRBV9 and TRBJ2-3, the full variable domain reads DSGVTQTPKHLITATGQRVTLRCSPRSGDLSVYWYQQSLDQGLQFLIQYYNGEERAKGNILERFSAQQFPDLHSELNLSSLELGDSALYFCASSENPLAENTDTQYFGPGTRLTVL.

The chain links TRBV29-1 to TRBJ1-2, with D possibly matching TRBD1 (5 bases). This CDR3 has 13 amino acids. Trimming removed 3 bases from V and 1 base from J, with 9 bases in between. CDR1 and CDR2 from the germline V gene are SQVTM and ANQGSEA. The CDR3 nucleotides are TGCAGCGTTGACACAGGAGATAACTATGGCTACACCTTC. Translating it yields CSVDTGDNYGYTF. Supplemented by reference TRBV29-1 and TRBJ1-2, the full variable domain reads SAVISQKPSRDICQRGTSLTIQCQVDSQVTMMFWYRQQPGQSLTLIATANQGSEATYESGFVIDKFPISRPNLTFSTLTVSNMSPEDSSIYLCSVDTGDNYGYTFGSGTRLTVV.

The genes are TRBV6-5 and TRBJ2-5; TRBD1 might be the D (5 bases). Trimming cost V 2 bases and J 0 bases, with 7 bases left between them. Germline lookup yields CDR1 MNHEY and CDR2 SVGAGI. The CDR3 has 14 amino acids. CDR3 sequence (DNA): TGTGCCAGCAGTTACAGGGGAAACCAAGAGACCCAGTACTTC. Its translation: CASSYRGNQETQYF.

The chain combines TRBV10-1 with TRBJ2-7; TRBD2 is a possible D gene (5 bases). Germline V lookup: CDR1 WNHNN, CDR2 SYGVQD (reference sequence). V was clipped by 4 bases and J by 1 base, with 8 bases between them. The CDR3 runs 13 residues. The CDR3 spells CASSVGESYEQYF. In nucleotides, the CDR3 is TGCGCCAGCAGTGTTGGGGAGTCCTACGAGCAGTACTTC.

V usage is TRBV19 and J usage is TRBJ1-2; 8 bases match TRBD1. This CDR3 spans 12 amino acids. Per germline, CDR1 LNHDA and CDR2 SQIVND (reference sequence). With 9 bases clipped from V and 6 bases from J, the junction kept 6 bases outside the gene matches. The chain's CDR3 is CASRTGRHGYTF. For the CDR3, the DNA is TGTGCCAGCCGGACAGGGCGCCATGGCTACACCTTC.

The CDR3 DNA is TGTGCCAGCACCTACCCGGTCGGGACAGACTCCTACAATGAGCAGTTCTTC. As protein: CASTYPVGTDSYNEQFF. This chain joins TRBV5-8 and TRBJ2-1; 7 bases map to TRBD1. The CDR3 is made up of 17 amino acids. The ends lost 6 bases at V and 0 bases at J; junction bases unmatched: 12. CDR1 and CDR2 (germline): SGHTS, YDEGEE. The full variable domain, in which reference TRBV5-8 and TRBJ2-1 provide the parts outside the CDR3, is EAGVTQSPTHLIKTRGQQATLRCSPISGHTSVYWYQQALGLGLQFLLWYDEGEERNRGNFPPRFSGRQFPNYSSELNVNALELEDSALYLCASTYPVGTDSYNEQFFGPGTRLTVL.

This sequence joins TRBV9 and TRBJ2-3; a possible D gene is TRBD2 (6 bases). The CDR3 runs to 15 residues. V gave up 0 bases and J gave up 1 base, with 9 bases separating them. Germline V gene sequence: CDR1 SGDLS, CDR2 YYNGEE. The CDR3, as DNA: TGTGCCAGCAGCGTAGTGGGGGAGGGCACAGATACGCAGTATTTT. This codes for CASSVVGEGTDTQYF.

Here the CDR3 DNA reads TGTGCCACCAGCAGAGTTGACCGAGGGGCGCACGATGAGCAGTTCTTC. This gives the protein CATSRVDRGAHDEQFF. The chain couples TRBV15 to TRBJ2-1, with D perhaps assigned TRBD1 or TRBD2 (5 bases each). V lost 1 base and J lost 8, with 18 bases in between. Germline lookup yields CDR1 LNHNV and CDR2 YYDKDF (reference sequence). The CDR3 consists of 16 residues.

This chain connects TRBV4-1 to TRBJ2-7; unclear D gene. V gave up 1 base and J gave up 0 bases, with 13 bases separating them. From germline, CDR1 is MGHRA and CDR2 YSYEKL. This CDR3 region has 16 residues. The CDR3 DNA sequence: TGCGCCAGCAGCCAAGGATTCGCTACCTCCTCCTACGAGCAGTACTTC. It encodes CASSQGFATSSYEQYF.

The chain links TRBV30 to TRBJ2-1; D unresolved. Trimming shortened V by 5 bases and J by 5 bases, and 7 bases separated the two germline ends. This CDR3 spans 11 amino acids. Germline values: CDR1 GTSNPN, CDR2 SVGIG (reference sequence). This CDR3 reads CAWAADNEQFF. The CDR3 nucleotides are TGTGCCTGGGCTGCGGACAATGAGCAGTTCTTC.

The chain links TRBV7-9 to TRBJ1-3, with 7 bases lining up with TRBD1. There are 18 residues in the CDR3. Germline V gene data show CDR1 as SEHNR and CDR2 as FQNEAQ (reference sequence). V was clipped by 5 bases and J by 1 base; unmatched bases: 14. The CDR3 loop is CASSTPSEGRGSGNTIYF. The CDR3 bases are TGTGCCAGCAGCACACCTTCGGAGGGCAGGGGGTCTGGAAACACCATATATTTT.

The genes are TRBV6-5 and TRBJ1-4; the D gene is possibly TRBD1 (5 bases). The CDR3 consists of 15 residues. Per the germline V gene, CDR1 is MNHEY and CDR2 is SVGAGI. V lost 0 bases and J 2 bases, leaving 7 bases between the germline ends. CDR3 in amino acids: CASSYSGTTNEKLFF. The CDR3 DNA follows: TGTGCCAGCAGTTACTCTGGGACCACTAATGAAAAACTGTTTTTT.